This entry lists 17 T cell receptor beta chains sequenced from one sample in a study of identical twins. TCRdb reanalysed the 5' RACE reads using MiXCR and keeps one entry per CDR3 protein. Among roughly 500,000 distinct CDR3 sequences listed, 22% were seen once. These data were likewise used in another study, on T cells expressing NK-cell markers.

Material: CD4+ T cells sorted from blood. The receptors derive from a woman between 18 and 30 years old in good health.

The table lists this clonotype with a few counts. The chain joins TRBV20-1 to TRBJ2-1; maybe TRBD2 (6 bases). The V gene's germline CDR1 is DFQATT and CDR2 SNEGSKA (reference sequence). The germline V and J ends were trimmed by 4 bases and 1 base, with 11 bases remaining between them. The CDR3 has 14 residues. The DNA of the CDR3 is TGCAGTGCTATCGGTAGCGGATCCTACAATGAGCAGTTCTTC. As protein: CSAIGSGSYNEQFF.

The rearrangement joins TRBV20-1 to TRBJ2-7; 9 positions agree with TRBD2. With 5 bases clipped from V and 3 bases from J, the junction kept 5 bases outside the gene matches. The CDR3 contains 13 residues. From germline, CDR1 is DFQATT and CDR2 SNEGSKA (reference sequence). The DNA of the CDR3 is TGCAGTGCTGGGGATAGCGGGAGCTACGAGCAGTACTTC. It yields the protein CSAGDSGSYEQYF.

The rearrangement links TRBV20-1 to TRBJ2-7; possibly TRBD1 or TRBD2 for D (5 bases each). Germline V CDR1 and CDR2: DFQATT, SNEGSKA (reference sequence). This CDR3 spans 13 amino acids. The V end lost 6 bases, the J end lost 8 bases, and 20 bases lay between the germline ends. The CDR3 is CSAITGTSGQQYF. The DNA for the CDR3 is TGCAGTGCCATTACCGGGACCTCGGGCCAGCAGTACTTC.

This clonotype came up many times. The chain recombines TRBV27 with TRBJ2-3; D gene unclear. CDR3 length: 12 residues. With 5 bases removed from V and 4 bases from J, the gap between germline ends came to 7 bases. Germline V gene data show CDR1 as MNHEY and CDR2 as SMNVEV (reference sequence). The DNA for the CDR3 is TGTGCCAGCAGTGGGTTTTCAGATACGCAGTATTTT. This sequence encodes CASSGFSDTQYF.

This clonotype was seen a handful of times. The gene calls are TRBV5-1 and TRBJ1-2; D is uncertain. Trimming cost V 6 bases and J 2 bases, with 14 bases left between them. The CDR3 length is 14 residues. Germline values: CDR1 SGHRS, CDR2 YFSETQ. The CDR3 spells CASTRTLRNYGYTF. CDR3 nucleotides: TGCGCCAGCACCCGGACCCTGCGGAACTATGGCTACACCTTC.

This chain joins TRBV10-3 and TRBJ1-1, with D possibly TRBD1 on 6 matching bases. The V end lost 5 bases, the J end lost 1 base, and 11 bases lay between the germline ends. The CDR3 length is 14 residues. The germline CDR1 and CDR2 sequences are ENHRY and SYGVKD. Here the CDR3 DNA reads TGTGCCATCAGTCCCGGACAGCCGAACACTGAAGCTTTCTTT. It translates to CAISPGQPNTEAFF.

Only a few counts were recorded for this clonotype. V and J are TRBV10-1 and TRBJ2-1, with 13 bases fitting TRBD2. This CDR3 comprises 16 residues. Germline CDR1 WNHNN, CDR2 SYGVQD (reference sequence). The V gene end was trimmed by 4 bases and the J gene end by 5 bases; junction bases not matched to a gene: 5. This chain's CDR3 is CASSVAGTSGNNEQFF. The CDR3 nucleotides read TGCGCCAGCAGTGTCGCCGGGACTAGCGGGAACAATGAGCAGTTCTTC.

V usage is TRBV6-1 and J usage is TRBJ2-1; 7 bases agree with TRBD1. The length of the CDR3 is 14 residues. CDR1 is MNHNS and CDR2 is SASEGT in the germline V gene. Trimming at V came to 6 bases and at J to 9 bases, leaving 11 bases not matched to a gene. The CDR3 DNA reads as TGTGCCAGCAGCCGACAGGGCCAGTCCAGTGAGCAGTTCTTC. Amino acid sequence: CASSRQGQSSEQFF.

The rearrangement uses TRBV27 and TRBJ2-7; D not resolved. Between the trimmed V and J ends, which lost 4 bases and 2 bases, there was a span of 15 bases. This CDR3 has 15 amino acids. Germline values: CDR1 MNHEY, CDR2 SMNVEV (reference sequence). The CDR3 spells CASSSRSPVTYEQYF. The CDR3 DNA sequence: TGTGCCAGCAGTTCTCGCTCGCCCGTTACCTACGAGCAGTACTTC.

This chain joins TRBV7-2 and TRBJ2-5; the match to TRBD2 covers 7 bases. The V gene's germline CDR1 is SGHTA and CDR2 FQGNSA. The CDR3 totals 15 residues. After removal of 0 bases from V and 3 bases from J, the junction contained 4 bases not matched to a gene. The CDR3 protein is CASSLAASGKETQYF. CDR3 DNA sequence: TGTGCCAGCAGCTTAGCGGCTAGCGGTAAAGAGACCCAGTACTTC.

The J gene is TRBJ1-1, the V gene TRBV19; TRBD1 is a possible D gene (6 bases). Germline CDR1 is LNHDA and CDR2 is SQIVND (reference sequence). Trimming shortened V by 5 bases and J by 1 base, and 11 bases separated the two germline ends. The CDR3 contains 14 residues. As DNA, the CDR3 is TGTGCCAGTAGTTGGACAGACAGGAACACTGAAGCTTTCTTT. Protein sequence: CASSWTDRNTEAFF.

The genes are TRBV10-2 and TRBJ2-1; tentatively, D is TRBD1 or TRBD2 (5 bases each). The CDR3 loop spans 15 amino acids. Germline CDR1 and CDR2: WSHSY and SAAADI. V shed 3 bases and J shed 0 bases, with 9 bases lying between them. The CDR3 region has the DNA TGCGCCAGCAGTGAAAAGGGGAGCTCCTACAATGAGCAGTTCTTC. Protein: CASSEKGSSYNEQFF.

The V call is TRBV3-1, the J call TRBJ1-2, with D perhaps matching TRBD1 (6 bases). Germline V gene lookup returns CDR1 LGHDT and CDR2 YNNKEL (reference sequence). V was pared by 2 bases and J by 4 bases, with 14 bases between. The CDR3 is 15 amino acids. The CDR3 DNA is TGTGCCAGCAGCCAACGAGGGGGGCCTTCCTATGGCTACACCTTC. This sequence encodes CASSQRGGPSYGYTF.

The V gene is TRBV5-1, the J gene TRBJ2-1, with 8 positions matching TRBD1. Unmatched junction bases numbered 8, after V lost 2 bases and J lost 7 bases. Germline values: CDR1 SGHRS, CDR2 YFSETQ. The CDR3 consists of 15 residues. The CDR3 coding sequence is TGCGCCAGCAGCTTCGGACAGGGCAGTGGGAATGAGCAGTTCTTC. This gives the protein CASSFGQGSGNEQFF.

This clonotype was counted at least ten times. The V call is TRBV20-1, the J call TRBJ2-7; a weak D match, TRBD2 (6 bases). The V and J ends lost 5 bases and 4 bases respectively, with 18 bases between them. The CDR3 contains 14 residues. CDR1 is DFQATT, CDR2 SNEGSKA, per germline (reference sequence). DNA for the CDR3: TGCAGTGCTGGAGGAGGGGCTAGCGATTACGAGCAGTACTTC. Translated, it gives CSAGGGASDYEQYF.

This chain links TRBV10-1 with TRBJ2-3; unclear D gene. V lost 1 base, J lost 0 bases, and 11 bases lay in between. This CDR3 region has 16 residues. Germline-derived CDR1 and CDR2 are WNHNN and SYGVQD (reference sequence). CDR3 sequence: CASSEYMAASTDTQYF. The CDR3 bases are TGCGCCAGCAGTGAGTATATGGCAGCCAGCACAGATACGCAGTATTTT.

In this sample, this clonotype turned up a few times. The chain recombines TRBV20-1 with TRBJ2-7, with TRBD2 matching 7 bases. With V trimmed by 3 bases and J by 4 bases, 9 bases remained unmatched. The CDR3 covers 14 residues. Germline CDR1 DFQATT, CDR2 SNEGSKA (reference sequence). DNA of the CDR3: TGCAGTGCTAGCCCCCTTCGGGAGGTGTACGAGCAGTACTTC. Its protein is CSASPLREVYEQYF.